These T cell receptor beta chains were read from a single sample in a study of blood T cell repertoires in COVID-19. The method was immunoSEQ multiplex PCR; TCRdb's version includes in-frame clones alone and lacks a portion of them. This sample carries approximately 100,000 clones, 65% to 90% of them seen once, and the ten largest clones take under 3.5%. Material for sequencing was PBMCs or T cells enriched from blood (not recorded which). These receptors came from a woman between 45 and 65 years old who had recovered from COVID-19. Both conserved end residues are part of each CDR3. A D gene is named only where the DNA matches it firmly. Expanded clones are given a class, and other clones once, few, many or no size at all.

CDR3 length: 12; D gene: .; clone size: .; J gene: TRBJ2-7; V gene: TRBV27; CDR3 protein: CATAQGGYEQYF; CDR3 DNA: TGTGCCACAGCGCAGGGGGGCTACGAGCAGTACTTC
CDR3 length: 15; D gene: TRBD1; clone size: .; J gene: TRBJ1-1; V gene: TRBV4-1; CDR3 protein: CASSKDRVGNTEAFF; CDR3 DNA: TGCGCCAGCAGCAAAGACAGGGTGGGAAACACTGAAGCTTTCTTT
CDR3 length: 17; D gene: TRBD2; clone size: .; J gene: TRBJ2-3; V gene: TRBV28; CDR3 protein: CASSRLGSGRSTDTQYF; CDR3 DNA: TGTGCCAGCAGCCGCCTAGGTAGCGGGAGGAGCACAGATACGCAGTATTTT
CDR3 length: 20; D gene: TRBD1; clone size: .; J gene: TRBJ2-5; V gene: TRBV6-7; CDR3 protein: CASSYSNNTGTGLVQETQYF; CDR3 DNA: TGTGCCAGCAGTTACTCCAACAATACCGGGACAGGGCTCGTACAAGAGACCCAGTACTTC
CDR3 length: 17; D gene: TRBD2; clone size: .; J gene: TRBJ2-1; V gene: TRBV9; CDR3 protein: CASSLTGTSGGGGEQFF; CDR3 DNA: TGTGCCAGCAGCTTGACCGGGACTAGCGGGGGAGGGGGTGAGCAGTTCTTC
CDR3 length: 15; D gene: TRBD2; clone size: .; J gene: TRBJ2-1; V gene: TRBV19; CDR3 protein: CASSKSSGRAYEQFF; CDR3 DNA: TGTGCCAGTAGTAAGAGTAGCGGGAGGGCATATGAGCAGTTCTTC
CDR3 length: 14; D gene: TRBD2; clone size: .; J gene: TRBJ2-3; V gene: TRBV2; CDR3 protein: CASSILASTDTQYF; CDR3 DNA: TGTGCCAGCAGTATACTAGCGTCAACAGATACGCAGTATTTT
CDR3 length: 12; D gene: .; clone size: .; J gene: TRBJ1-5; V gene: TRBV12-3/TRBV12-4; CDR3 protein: CASSLGVFPQHF; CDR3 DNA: TGTGCCAGCAGTTTGGGCGTGTTTCCCCAGCATTTT
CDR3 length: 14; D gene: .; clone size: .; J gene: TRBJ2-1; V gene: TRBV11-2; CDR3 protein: CASSLKSSYNEQFF; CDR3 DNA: TGTGCCAGCAGCTTAAAGAGCTCCTACAATGAGCAGTTCTTC
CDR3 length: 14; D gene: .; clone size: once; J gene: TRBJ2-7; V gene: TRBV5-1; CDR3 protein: CASSPGDSSYEQYF; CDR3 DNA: TGCGCCAGCAGCCCGGGGGACAGCTCCTACGAGCAGTACTTC